The source of this T cell receptor (beta chain) is a study of T cell changes during pregnancy in multiple sclerosis. V lost 1 base and J 11 bases, leaving 8 bases between the germline ends. Per germline, CDR1 SQVTM and CDR2 ANQGSEA. The CDR3 is made up of 11 amino acids. Sequencing used immunoSEQ multiplex PCR; TCRdb keeps in-frame clones, though not all of them. This repertoire shows more than 90,000 clones, 92% found once; its top ten account for less than 2%. The sample in question was peripheral blood, obtained in the first trimester of pregnancy. The chain carries TRBV29-1 and TRBJ2-2; a possible D gene is TRBD2 (5 bases). The clonotype originates from a female donor with multiple sclerosis, enrolled in a pregnancy study. The CDR3 nucleotides read TGCAGCGTTGAAGCCGGGGAAGAGCTGTTTTTT. This translates into CSVEAGEELFF.